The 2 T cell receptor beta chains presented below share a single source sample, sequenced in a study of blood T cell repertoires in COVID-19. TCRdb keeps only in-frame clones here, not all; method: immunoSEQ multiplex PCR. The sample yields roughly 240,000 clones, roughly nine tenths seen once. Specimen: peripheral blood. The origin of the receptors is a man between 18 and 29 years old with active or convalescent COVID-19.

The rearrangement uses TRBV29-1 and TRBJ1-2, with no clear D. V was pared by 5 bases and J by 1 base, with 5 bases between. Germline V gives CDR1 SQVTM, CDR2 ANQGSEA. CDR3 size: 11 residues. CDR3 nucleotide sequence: TGCAGCGTTCGGGGTAACTATGGCTACACCTTC. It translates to CSVRGNYGYTF.

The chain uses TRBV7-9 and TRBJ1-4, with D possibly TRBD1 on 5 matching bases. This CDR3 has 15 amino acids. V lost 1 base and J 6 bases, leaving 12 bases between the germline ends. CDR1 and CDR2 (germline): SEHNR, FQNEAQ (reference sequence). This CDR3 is CASSLEKGRDEKLFF. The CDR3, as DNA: TGTGCCAGCAGCTTAGAAAAGGGGAGGGATGAAAAACTGTTTTTT.